This TCR beta chain stems from a study of post-analysis software for immune sequencing data. Whole-study context: Relapsing-remitting, secondary progressive and progressive-relapsing multiple sclerosis courses were included.

Study findings and constraints: Compared with controls, patients had more of about 5 TRBV segments, including TRBV5-6, TRBV5-1 and TRBV20-1. In multiple sclerosis, normalized Chao1 diversity was significantly below that of controls. Under the F measure, samples that were prepared in one batch clustered strongly together.

V was cut by 0 bases and J by 4 bases, with 14 bases left in between. Looked up from germline, CDR1 is LGHNA and CDR2 is YSLEER. This CDR3 contains 16 residues. This clonotype appeared a few times. As yet, its antigen is unknown. TCR beta cDNA libraries had unique molecular identifiers. From approximately 0.95 to 9.8 million T cells, 550,000 or so cDNA molecules were obtained. TCRdb redid the calling of the PCR reads with MiXCR, one entry per CDR3 protein. This table has approximately 350,000 distinct CDR3 sequences, 30% to 45% appearing once. This sequence originates from a girl aged 10 to 17 with multiple sclerosis. Sequencing was done on a sample of blood. The chain links TRBV4-3 to TRBJ2-3, with D tentatively TRBD1 or TRBD2 (6 bases each). CDR3 in DNA: TGCGCCAGCAGCCAAGAACCAAATAGGGGGGCAGATACGCAGTATTTT. Protein: CASSQEPNRGADTQYF.